Sequencing of this T cell receptor beta chain was carried out in a study of response to subunit inactivated influenza vaccine. Details on this clonotype: Its antigen is currently unknown.

J gave up 1 base and V 3 bases, and 7 bases lay outside the gene matches. The V gene's germline CDR1 is DFQATT and CDR2 SNEGSKA (reference sequence). The CDR3 contains 15 residues. Whole-study findings and limits: New T cells are recruited in small numbers by each seasonal influenza vaccination, according to the authors' suggestion.

TCRdb processed the RT-PCR reads anew with MiXCR; each CDR3 protein has one entry. The data hold approximately 520,000 distinct CDR3 sequences, with 16% observed a single time. The sequenced sample was CD4+ T cells sorted from PBMCs, obtained roughly 24 months after vaccination. This TCR was recovered from a man between 45 and 75 years old who received an inactivated influenza vaccine. V is TRBV20-1 and J is TRBJ2-3; 7 bases fit TRBD2. The CDR3 DNA sequence: TGCAGTGCTAGTCTCAGCGGGACTGGCACAGATACGCAGTATTTT. The encoded protein is CSASLSGTGTDTQYF.